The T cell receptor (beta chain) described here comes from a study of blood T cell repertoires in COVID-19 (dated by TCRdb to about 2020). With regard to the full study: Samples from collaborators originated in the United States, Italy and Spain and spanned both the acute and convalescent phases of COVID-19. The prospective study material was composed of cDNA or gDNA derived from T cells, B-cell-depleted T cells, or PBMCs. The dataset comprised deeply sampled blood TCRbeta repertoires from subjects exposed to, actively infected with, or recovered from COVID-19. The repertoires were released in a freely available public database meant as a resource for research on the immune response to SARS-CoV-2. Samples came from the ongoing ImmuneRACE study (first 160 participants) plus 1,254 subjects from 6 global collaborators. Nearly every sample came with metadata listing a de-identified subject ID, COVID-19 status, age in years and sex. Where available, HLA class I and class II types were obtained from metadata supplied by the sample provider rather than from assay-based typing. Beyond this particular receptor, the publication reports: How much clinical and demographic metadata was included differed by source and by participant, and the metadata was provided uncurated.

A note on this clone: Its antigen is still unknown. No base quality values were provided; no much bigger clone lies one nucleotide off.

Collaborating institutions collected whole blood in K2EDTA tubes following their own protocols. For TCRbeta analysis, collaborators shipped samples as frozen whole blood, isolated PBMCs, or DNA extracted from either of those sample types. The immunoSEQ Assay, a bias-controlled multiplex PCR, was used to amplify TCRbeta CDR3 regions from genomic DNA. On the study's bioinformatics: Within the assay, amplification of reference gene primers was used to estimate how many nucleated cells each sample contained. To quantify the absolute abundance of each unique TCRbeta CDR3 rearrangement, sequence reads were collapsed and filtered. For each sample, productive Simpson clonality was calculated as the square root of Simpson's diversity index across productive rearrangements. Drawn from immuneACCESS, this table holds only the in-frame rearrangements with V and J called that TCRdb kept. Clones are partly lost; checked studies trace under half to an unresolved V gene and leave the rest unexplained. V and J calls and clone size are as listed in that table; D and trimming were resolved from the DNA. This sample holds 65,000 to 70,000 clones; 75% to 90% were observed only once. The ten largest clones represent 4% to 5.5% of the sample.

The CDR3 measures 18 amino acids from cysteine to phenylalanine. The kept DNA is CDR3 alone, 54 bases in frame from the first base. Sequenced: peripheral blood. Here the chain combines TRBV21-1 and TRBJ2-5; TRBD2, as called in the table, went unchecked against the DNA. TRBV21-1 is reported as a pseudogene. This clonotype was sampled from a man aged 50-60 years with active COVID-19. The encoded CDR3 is CASSPSRGWTTKQETQYF. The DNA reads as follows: TGTGCCAGCAGCCCCTCGCGGGGGTGGACCACCAAACAAGAGACCCAGTACTTC.